The source of this TCR beta chain is a study of shared clonotypes between healthy human individuals. Sequenced by immunoSEQ multiplex PCR; TCRdb stores in-frame clones only, minus some. The sample includes over a million clones, around 76% seen only once; the top ten take 1.4%. The study drew all its donors from Caucasian adults living in Nashville, Tennessee. The sample taken for sequencing was memory CD4+ T cells sorted from blood. Described subset: CD45RA-negative fraction. This receptor was obtained from a man younger than 35 in good health.

CDR3 in amino acids: CASSPSPGLGDEQFF. Here the CDR3 DNA reads TGTGCCAGCAGCCCGAGCCCTGGACTAGGAGATGAGCAGTTCTTC. The chain links TRBV9 to TRBJ2-1, with TRBD2 identical over 7 bases. Per germline, CDR1 SGDLS and CDR2 YYNGEE. The CDR3 length is 15 residues. Trimming cost V 4 bases and J 8 bases; bases outside gene matches: 12.